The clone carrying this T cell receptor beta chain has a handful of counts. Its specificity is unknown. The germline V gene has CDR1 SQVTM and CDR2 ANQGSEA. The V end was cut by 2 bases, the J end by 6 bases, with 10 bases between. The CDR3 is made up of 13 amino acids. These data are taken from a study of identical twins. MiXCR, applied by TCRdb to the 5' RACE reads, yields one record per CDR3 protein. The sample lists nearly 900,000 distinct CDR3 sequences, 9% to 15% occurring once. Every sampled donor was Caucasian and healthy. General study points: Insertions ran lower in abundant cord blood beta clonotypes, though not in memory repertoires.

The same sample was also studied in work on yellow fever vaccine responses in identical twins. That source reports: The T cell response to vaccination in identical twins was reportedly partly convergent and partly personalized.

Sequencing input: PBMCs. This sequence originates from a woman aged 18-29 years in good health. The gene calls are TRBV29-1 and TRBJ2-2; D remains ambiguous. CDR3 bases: TGCAGCGTTGAATGGAACCGGTCCGGGGAGCTGTTTTTT. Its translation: CSVEWNRSGELFF.